This entry features one T cell receptor (beta chain) sequence. Its antigen remains unknown. With V trimmed by 5 bases and J by 1 base, 10 bases remained unmatched. The germline V gene has CDR1 SGHTA and CDR2 FQGNSA. This CDR3 has 17 residues. Method: immunoSEQ multiplex PCR; TCRdb's copy keeps in-frame clones and lacks some. The sample carries approximately 160,000 clones, 80% to 90% recorded once. This entry comes from a study of lymphopenia after photon versus proton radiotherapy. Study outcomes and limitations: After the lymphocyte nadir, photon-treated repertoires showed oligoclonal expansion, especially of CD8+ Temra cells. Relative stability marked proton patients; photon patients lost diversity and naive cells.

The sequence was collected from a man between 50 and 59 years old with gastric cancer. This rearrangement joins TRBV7-2 to TRBJ2-7, with 11 nucleotides matching TRBD2. The sample was peripheral blood, taken from a patient treated with photon-based radiotherapy. The CDR3 sequence is CASSQRGSGRESYEQYF. The CDR3 DNA reads TGTGCCAGCAGCCAGCGCGGTAGCGGGAGGGAATCCTACGAGCAGTACTTC.